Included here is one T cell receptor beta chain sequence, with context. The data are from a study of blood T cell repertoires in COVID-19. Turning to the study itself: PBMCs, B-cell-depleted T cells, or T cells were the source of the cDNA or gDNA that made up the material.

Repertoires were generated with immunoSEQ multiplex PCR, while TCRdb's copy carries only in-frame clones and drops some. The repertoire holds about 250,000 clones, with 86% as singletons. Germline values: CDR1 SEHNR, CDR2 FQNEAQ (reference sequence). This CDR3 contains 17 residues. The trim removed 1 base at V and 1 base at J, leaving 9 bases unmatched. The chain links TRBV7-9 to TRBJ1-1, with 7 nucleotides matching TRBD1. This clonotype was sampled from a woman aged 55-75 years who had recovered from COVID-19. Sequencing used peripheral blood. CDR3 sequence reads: CASSLVTGTDKNTEAFF. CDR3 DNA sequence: TGTGCCAGCAGCTTAGTGACCGGGACAGACAAGAACACTGAAGCTTTCTTT.